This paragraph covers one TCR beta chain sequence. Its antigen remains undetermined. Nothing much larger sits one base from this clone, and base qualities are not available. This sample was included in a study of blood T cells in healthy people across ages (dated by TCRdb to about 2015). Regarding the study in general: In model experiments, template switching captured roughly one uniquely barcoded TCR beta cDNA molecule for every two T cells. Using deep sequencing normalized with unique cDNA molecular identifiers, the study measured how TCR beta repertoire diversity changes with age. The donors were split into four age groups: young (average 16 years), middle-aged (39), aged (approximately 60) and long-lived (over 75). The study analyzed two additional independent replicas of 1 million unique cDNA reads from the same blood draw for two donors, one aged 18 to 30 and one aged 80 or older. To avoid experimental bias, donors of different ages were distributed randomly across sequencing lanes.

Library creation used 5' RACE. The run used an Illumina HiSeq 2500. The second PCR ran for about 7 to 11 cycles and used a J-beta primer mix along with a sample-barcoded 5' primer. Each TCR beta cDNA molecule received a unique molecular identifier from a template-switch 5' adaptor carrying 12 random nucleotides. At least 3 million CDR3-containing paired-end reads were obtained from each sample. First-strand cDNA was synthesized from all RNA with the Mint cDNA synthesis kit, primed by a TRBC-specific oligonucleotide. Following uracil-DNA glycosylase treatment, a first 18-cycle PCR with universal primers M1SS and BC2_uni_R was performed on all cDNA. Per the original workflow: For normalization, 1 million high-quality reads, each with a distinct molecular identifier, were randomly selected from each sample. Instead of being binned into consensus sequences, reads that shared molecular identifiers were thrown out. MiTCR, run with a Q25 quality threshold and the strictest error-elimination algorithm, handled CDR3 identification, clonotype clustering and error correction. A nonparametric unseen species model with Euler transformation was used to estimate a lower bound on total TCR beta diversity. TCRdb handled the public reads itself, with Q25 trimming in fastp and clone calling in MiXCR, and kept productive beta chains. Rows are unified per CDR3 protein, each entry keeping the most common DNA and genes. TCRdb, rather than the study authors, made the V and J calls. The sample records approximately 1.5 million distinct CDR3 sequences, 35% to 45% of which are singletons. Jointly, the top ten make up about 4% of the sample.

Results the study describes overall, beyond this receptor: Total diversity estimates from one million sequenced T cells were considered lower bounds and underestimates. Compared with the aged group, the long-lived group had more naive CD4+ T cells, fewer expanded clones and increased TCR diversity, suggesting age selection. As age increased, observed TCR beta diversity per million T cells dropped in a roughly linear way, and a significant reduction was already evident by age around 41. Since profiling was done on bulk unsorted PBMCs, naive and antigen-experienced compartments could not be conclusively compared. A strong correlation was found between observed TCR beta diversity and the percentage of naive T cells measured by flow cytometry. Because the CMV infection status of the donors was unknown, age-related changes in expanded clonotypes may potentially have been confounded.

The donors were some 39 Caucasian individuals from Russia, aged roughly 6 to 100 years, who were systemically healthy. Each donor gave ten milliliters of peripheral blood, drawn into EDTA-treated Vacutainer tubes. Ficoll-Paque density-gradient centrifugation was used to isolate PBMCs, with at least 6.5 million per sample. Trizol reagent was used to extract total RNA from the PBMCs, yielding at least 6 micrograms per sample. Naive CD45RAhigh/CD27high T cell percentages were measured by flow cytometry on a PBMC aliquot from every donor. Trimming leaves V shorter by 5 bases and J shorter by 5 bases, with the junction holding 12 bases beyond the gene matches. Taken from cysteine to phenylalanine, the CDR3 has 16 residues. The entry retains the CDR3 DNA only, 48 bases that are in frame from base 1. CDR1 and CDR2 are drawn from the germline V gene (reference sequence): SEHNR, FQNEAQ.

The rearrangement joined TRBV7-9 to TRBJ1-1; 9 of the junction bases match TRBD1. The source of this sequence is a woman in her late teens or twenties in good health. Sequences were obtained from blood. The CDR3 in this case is CASSTHQDRGTTEAFF. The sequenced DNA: TGTGCCAGCAGCACACACCAAGACAGGGGGACGACTGAAGCTTTCTTT.